This is a list of T cell receptor beta chains from one sample in a study of cytomegalovirus exposure and HLA in healthy donors. Clones were sequenced by immunoSEQ multiplex PCR, and TCRdb holds only the in-frame ones, with some missing. The sample shows about 98,000 clones, around 72% of them seen only once. The specimen sequenced was PBMCs. The receptors stem from a man aged 18 to 30 in good health and CMV-seropositive. CDR3s include the opening cysteine and the closing phenylalanine or tryptophan. Each record gives: clone size, J gene, V gene, D gene, CDR3 protein, CDR3 DNA. The D gene is left open where the match is weak. A clone size is listed for some rows: how often the clone was seen (once, few, many), or a class if it is expanded.

abundance: .; j_gene: TRBJ1-2; v_gene: TRBV7-9; d_gene: TRBD1; CDR3aa: CASSRGTGYYGYTF; CDR3nt: TGTGCCAGCAGCCGTGGGACAGGGTACTATGGCTACACCTTC
abundance: few; j_gene: TRBJ1-2; v_gene: TRBV5-1; d_gene: TRBD1; CDR3aa: CASSLEGGTGINYGYTF; CDR3nt: TGCGCCAGCAGCTTGGAGGGCGGGACAGGAATTAACTATGGCTACACCTTC
abundance: few; j_gene: TRBJ1-2; v_gene: TRBV6-1; d_gene: TRBD1; CDR3aa: CASQTGDYGYTF; CDR3nt: TGCGCGAGTCAGACAGGGGACTATGGCTACACCTTC
abundance: .; j_gene: TRBJ2-5; v_gene: TRBV4-1; d_gene: TRBD2; CDR3aa: CASSLGLAETQYF; CDR3nt: TGCGCCAGCAGCCTAGGACTAGCGGAGACCCAGTACTTC
abundance: .; j_gene: TRBJ1-1; v_gene: TRBV18; d_gene: TRBD1; CDR3aa: CASSPNLGQGNTEAFF; CDR3nt: TGTGCCAGCTCACCCAACTTAGGACAGGGGAACACTGAAGCTTTCTTT
abundance: .; j_gene: TRBJ2-2; v_gene: TRBV2; d_gene: .; CDR3aa: CASTAGSAGELFF; CDR3nt: TGTGCCAGCACCGCGGGAAGCGCCGGGGAGCTGTTTTTT
abundance: .; j_gene: TRBJ2-7; v_gene: TRBV5-5; d_gene: TRBD1; CDR3aa: CASSLVSGGNYEQYF; CDR3nt: TGTGCCAGCAGCTTGGTGTCAGGGGGAAACTACGAGCAGTACTTC
abundance: .; j_gene: TRBJ2-7; v_gene: TRBV5-1; d_gene: .; CDR3aa: CASSLGGKRVDEQYF; CDR3nt: TGCGCCAGCAGCTTGGGCGGGAAAAGGGTAGACGAGCAGTACTTC
abundance: .; j_gene: TRBJ2-3; v_gene: TRBV28; d_gene: TRBD1; CDR3aa: CASSEGQGFTDTQYF; CDR3nt: TGTGCCAGCAGTGAGGGACAGGGGTTCACAGATACGCAGTATTTT
abundance: .; j_gene: TRBJ2-4; v_gene: TRBV7-2; d_gene: TRBD1; CDR3aa: CASSLFGSGGAAKNIQYF; CDR3nt: TGTGCCAGCAGCTTATTTGGTTCAGGGGGCGCGGCCAAAAACATTCAGTACTTC
abundance: .; j_gene: TRBJ1-6; v_gene: TRBV5-4; d_gene: TRBD1; CDR3aa: CASSSRGQGSPLHF; CDR3nt: TGTGCCAGCAGCTCAAGGGGGCAGGGTTCACCCCTCCACTTT
abundance: .; j_gene: TRBJ1-4; v_gene: TRBV6-1; d_gene: .; CDR3aa: CASSPRVRNEKLFF; CDR3nt: TGTGCCAGCAGTCCCAGGGTTCGAAATGAAAAACTGTTTTTT
abundance: .; j_gene: TRBJ1-6; v_gene: TRBV5-6; d_gene: TRBD1; CDR3aa: CASSYATGGYNSPLHF; CDR3nt: TGTGCCAGCAGCTACGCCACAGGGGGCTATAATTCACCCCTCCACTTT
abundance: .; j_gene: TRBJ2-1; v_gene: TRBV6-5; d_gene: .; CDR3aa: CASSLGAAQFF; CDR3nt: TGTGCCAGCAGTTTAGGAGCGGCGCAGTTCTTC
abundance: .; j_gene: TRBJ1-1; v_gene: TRBV6-1; d_gene: TRBD1; CDR3aa: CASSELGGRNTEAFF; CDR3nt: TGTGCCAGCAGTGAACTAGGGGGCAGGAACACTGAAGCTTTCTTT
abundance: .; j_gene: TRBJ2-7; v_gene: TRBV5-1; d_gene: TRBD1; CDR3aa: CASSLSTGETYEQYF; CDR3nt: TGCGCCAGCAGCTTGAGCACAGGGGAAACCTACGAGCAGTACTTC
abundance: .; j_gene: TRBJ2-5; v_gene: TRBV7-9; d_gene: TRBD2; CDR3aa: CASSLGPSGGARETQYF; CDR3nt: TGTGCCAGCAGCTTAGGCCCTAGCGGGGGGGCTCGGGAGACCCAGTACTTC